The present T cell receptor beta chain was sequenced within a study of STAT5B mutations in CD4+ large granular lymphocyte leukemia. Controls came from buffy coats of healthy blood donors. Whole-study findings and limits: Main leukemic clonotypes were patient-specific, but 25% appeared at low frequency elsewhere. Top patient clones used TRBV06 genes more often: 8/27 versus 2/35 in controls. Patient CD4-sorted repertoires looked more clonal than healthy CD4+ repertoires, even without putative leukemic clones.

Per the germline V gene, CDR1 is SGHTS and CDR2 is YDEGEE. This CDR3 comprises 14 residues. Deletions cut 1 base from V and 1 base from J, with 8 bases between. Worth noting for this clone: The antigen remains unidentified.

The assay was immunoSEQ multiplex PCR, and TCRdb's table has in-frame clones only and misses some. This table holds about 34,000 clones, just under 75% found once. The J gene is TRBJ2-5, the V gene TRBV5-8; D may be TRBD1 (5 bases). The sequenced sample was CD4+ T cells from blood buffy coats. This clonotype originated in a human donor in good health. CDR3 nucleotides: TGTGCCAGCAGCTTGCTGCAGGGCCAAGAGACCCAGTACTTC. This sequence encodes CASSLLQGQETQYF.